This TCR beta chain derives from a study of T cells in tuberculosis. For the study at large: In South Africa, adults with active tuberculosis were compared with IGRA-negative and latently infected IGRA-positive adolescents. Findings of the study overall: Active tuberculosis alpha repertoires lay closer to GMM-specific TCRs than controls'.

Latent tuberculosis screening used tuberculin skin test and IGRA at entry. Each clinical donor contributed on average roughly 90,000 T cells from unsorted cryopreserved PBMC. As to this clone: Its antigen is undetermined.

The table came from immunoSEQ multiplex PCR; TCRdb's copy has only in-frame clones and leaves some out. The sample yields 25,000 to 35,000 clones, about 95% seen once. The sample was PBMCs. The sequence derives from a donor between 5 and 29 years old with latent tuberculosis or without tuberculosis infection.

The CDR3 region is CASSSLPTTGGYTF. The CDR3 DNA reads as TGTGCCAGCAGCTCCCTCCCTACGACGGGAGGCTACACCTTC. V usage is TRBV5-5 and J usage is TRBJ1-2; D ambiguous. From germline, CDR1 is SGHKS and CDR2 YYEKEE (reference sequence). The CDR3 extends over 14 amino acids. The germline V and J ends were trimmed by 3 bases and 8 bases, with 17 bases remaining between them.